The T cell receptor (beta chain) described here comes from a study of CD8 T cells in Susac syndrome. Germline lookup yields CDR1 SGHTA and CDR2 FQGNSA. There are 15 residues in the CDR3. The V gene lost 5 bases and the J gene lost 5 bases, with 18 bases spanning the gap. Reverse transcription of roughly 0.5 to 1 ug RNA was carried out with random hexamers. Coverage of TCR beta CDR3 amplification by immunoSEQ multiplex PCR extended to 54 Vbeta and 13 Jbeta. TCRdb re-analysed the immunoSEQ multiplex PCR reads in MiXCR, keeping a single row per CDR3 protein. The sample holds 50,000 or so distinct CDR3 sequences, approximately 92% seen once. This clonotype appeared a few times. Sequencing of TCR beta was undertaken in CD8+ and CD4+ T cells derived from blood.

This chain links TRBV7-2 with TRBJ2-5, with TRBD1 as a possible D gene (6 bases). Source material: CD8+ T cells from PBMCs. This TCR was sampled from a human donor in good health. The CDR3, as DNA: TGTGCCAGCAGCGGACCGGGACACCTCGGGGAGACCCAGTACTTC. It codes for CASSGPGHLGETQYF.